These 18 T cell receptor beta chains were all obtained from the same sample, sequenced in a study of blood T cell repertoires in COVID-19. Assay: immunoSEQ multiplex PCR; the TCRdb copy retains only in-frame clones and omits some. The data hold almost 80,000 clones, with about 93% observed a single time. The sequenced sample was peripheral blood. The receptors come from a woman aged 80 or over with acute or convalescent COVID-19.

The chain carries TRBV5-1 and TRBJ2-7, with 9 bases aligning to TRBD1. V dropped 2 bases and J dropped 5; count of bases not matched to a gene: 5. CDR3 length: 14 residues. Germline CDR1 reads SGHRS; CDR2 reads YFSETQ. The CDR3 loop reads CASSFGTGNNEQYF. CDR3 nucleotide sequence: TGCGCCAGCAGCTTCGGGACAGGGAATAACGAGCAGTACTTC.

V usage is TRBV12-5 and J usage is TRBJ1-6; D remains ambiguous. Trimming stripped 2 bases from V and 0 bases from J, with 8 bases between. The CDR3 extends over 16 amino acids. Germline lookup yields CDR1 LGHNT and CDR2 FRNRAP. CDR3 nucleotide sequence: TGTGCTAGTGGTTTGTCAACAAGCTCCTATAATTCACCCCTCCACTTT. As protein: CASGLSTSSYNSPLHF.

V usage is TRBV6-5 and J usage is TRBJ1-1; tentative D call: TRBD1 (6 bases). Germline values: CDR1 MNHEY, CDR2 SVGAGI. The V end was cut by 1 base, the J end by 7 bases, with 10 bases between. The CDR3 totals 13 residues. For the CDR3, the DNA is TGTGCCAGCAGTTACTTAACAGGGTTTGAAGCTTTCTTT. Translation: CASSYLTGFEAFF.

On this clone: Other DNA sequences of this sample code for an identical CDR3. This sequence joins TRBV18 and TRBJ1-2, with 8 bases lining up with TRBD1. The CDR3 loop spans 13 amino acids. The germline V gene encodes CDR1 KGHSH and CDR2 LQKENI. V shed 3 bases, J shed 3 bases, and the junction held 0 bases outside the gene matches. As DNA, the CDR3 is TGTGCCAGCTCACCGGACAGGGACTATGGCTACACCTTC. It codes for CASSPDRDYGYTF.

This clone was detected only once. The genes are TRBV6-4 and TRBJ1-2; D is ambiguous. The CDR3 has 17 amino acids. V lost 6 bases and J 3 bases, leaving 23 bases between the germline ends. Germline V lookup: CDR1 MRHNA, CDR2 SNTAGT. CDR3 protein: CASRGWHRGPLYYGYTF. CDR3 in DNA: TGTGCCAGCAGGGGCTGGCATCGTGGGCCCCTGTACTATGGCTACACCTTC.

The V call is TRBV25-1, the J call TRBJ1-6; TRBD1 aligns across 8 bases. Germline-derived CDR1 and CDR2 are MGHDK and SYGVNS. Trimming took 0 bases from V and 9 from J; bases not matched to a gene: 4. This CDR3 spans 15 amino acids. CDR3: CASSEYKTGVSPLHF. CDR3 in DNA: TGTGCCAGCAGTGAATATAAGACAGGGGTTTCACCCCTCCACTTT.

The chain uses TRBV29-1 and TRBJ2-2; 11 nucleotides align to TRBD2. The CDR3 length is 13 residues. Germline values: CDR1 SQVTM, CDR2 ANQGSEA. V gave up 7 bases and J gave up 4 bases; unmatched junction bases: 2. The CDR3 DNA reads as TGCAGCGCTAGCGGGGGGAGCACCGGGGAGCTGTTTTTT. Translating it yields CSASGGSTGELFF.

V usage is TRBV29-1 and J usage is TRBJ2-3; 7 bases line up with TRBD1. V was clipped by 7 bases and J by 8 bases; unmatched bases: 12. This CDR3 has 13 residues. The germline CDR1 and CDR2 sequences are SQVTM and ANQGSEA. The CDR3 coding sequence is TGCAGCGAGGAACAGGGGCGGGCTGGTACGCAGTATTTT. Amino acids: CSEEQGRAGTQYF.

This sequence joins TRBV6-1 and TRBJ1-6; tentative D call: TRBD1 (5 bases). Germline V CDR1 and CDR2: MNHNS, SASEGT. This CDR3 is built from 17 residues. Trimming took off 0 bases at V and 0 bases at J, with 9 bases between the two ends. The CDR3: CASSEALGGSYNSPLHF. CDR3 coding DNA: TGTGCCAGCAGTGAAGCTTTGGGGGGCTCCTATAATTCACCCCTCCACTTT.

V and J are TRBV2 and TRBJ1-6; D remains ambiguous. The CDR3 totals 15 residues. The germline gives CDR1 SNHLY, CDR2 FYNNEI. Trimming left V 6 bases short and J 8 bases short, with 17 bases between. For the CDR3, the DNA is TGTGCCAGCAGCTCGAGGTTTTATAGCGATTCACCCCTCCACTTT. It codes for CASSSRFYSDSPLHF.

This chain connects TRBV6-5 to TRBJ2-7; TRBD2 is a possible D gene (5 bases). The V gene lost 7 bases and the J gene lost 2 bases, with 12 bases spanning the gap. Germline assignment: CDR1 MNHEY and CDR2 SVGAGI. The CDR3 loop spans 13 amino acids. CDR3 loop: CASTLTSPYEQYF. The CDR3 DNA sequence: TGTGCCAGCACCCTCACTAGTCCCTACGAGCAGTACTTC.

This clone was detected only once. The chain recombines TRBV7-9 with TRBJ2-1; 7 nucleotides line up with TRBD2. CDR3 size: 15 residues. The J segment lost 7 bases and the V segment lost 4 bases, leaving 10 bases of the junction unmatched. CDR1 and CDR2 from the germline V gene are SEHNR and FQNEAQ (reference sequence). The CDR3 sequence: CASSSRFLGGNEQFF. The CDR3 DNA reads as TGTGCCAGCAGCTCCCGTTTCCTGGGAGGGAATGAGCAGTTCTTC. The variable domain in full, completed from reference TRBV7-9 and TRBJ2-1, reads DTGVSQNPRHKITKRGQNVTFRCDPISEHNRLYWYRQTLGQGPEFLTYFQNEAQLEKSRLLSDRFSAERPKGSFSTLEIQRTEQGDSAMYLCASSSRFLGGNEQFFGPGTRLTVL.

This chain joins TRBV25-1 and TRBJ2-1; 7 bases line up with TRBD2. The CDR3 runs to 15 residues. Germline assignment: CDR1 MGHDK and CDR2 SYGVNS. The V and J ends lost 4 bases and 9 bases, in that order; junction bases with no gene match: 12. The CDR3 nucleotides read TGTGCCAGCAGTGGGCACGGCGGGAGTGCGAGTGAGCAGTTCTTC. It is translated as CASSGHGGSASEQFF. The full variable domain, rest sourced from reference TRBV25-1 and TRBJ2-1, is EADIYQTPRYLVIGTGKKITLECSQTMGHDKMYWYQQDPGMELHLIHYSYGVNSTEKGDLSSESTVSRIRTEHFPLTLESARPSHTSQYLCASSGHGGSASEQFFGPGTRLTVL.

The V gene is TRBV3-1 (or the pseudogene TRBV3-2), the J gene TRBJ2-7; 7 bases are a match to TRBD1. Germline CDR1 LGHDT, CDR2 YNNKEL (reference sequence). Losses at the gene ends were 0 bases for V and 12 bases for J; bases not matched to a gene: 8. This CDR3 has 13 residues. CDR3 in DNA: TGTGCCAGCAGCCAAGATAGTTCGGGGACAGCGTACTTC. Its protein is CASSQDSSGTAYF.

This chain uses TRBV19 with TRBJ2-1; 13 bases align to TRBD2. The CDR3 contains 21 residues. V gave up 8 bases and J gave up 10 bases; unmatched junction bases: 29. Germline CDR1 reads LNHDA; CDR2 reads SQIVND (reference sequence). CDR3 protein: CASSPRVPGLAGREGQSEQFF. CDR3 DNA sequence: TGTGCCAGTTCCCCCCGCGTTCCGGGACTAGCGGGGAGAGAAGGACAATCCGAGCAGTTCTTC.

The chain is built from TRBV5-1 and TRBJ1-1; D may be TRBD1 (5 bases). This CDR3 contains 16 residues. CDR1 is SGHRS, CDR2 YFSETQ, per germline. The germline V and J ends were trimmed by 5 bases and 0 bases, with 17 bases remaining between them. CDR3 region: CASSPAGVGMNTEAFF. The CDR3, as DNA: TGCGCCAGCAGTCCCGCGGGGGTTGGAATGAACACTGAAGCTTTCTTT.

The gene calls are TRBV5-1 and TRBJ2-7, with TRBD2 matching 9 bases. V gave up 4 bases and J gave up 5 bases; unmatched junction bases: 4. This CDR3 comprises 13 residues. Germline CDR1 reads SGHRS; CDR2 reads YFSETQ. CDR3 amino acids: CASSTGLADEQYF. The DNA of the CDR3 is TGCGCCAGCAGCACGGGACTAGCAGACGAGCAGTACTTC.

This chain links TRBV3-1 (or the pseudogene TRBV3-2) with TRBJ2-2, with D perhaps TRBD2 (6 bases). The CDR3 totals 17 residues. CDR1 is LGHDT, CDR2 YNNKEL, per germline (reference sequence). Trimming removed 0 bases from V and 6 bases from J, with 17 bases in between. CDR3 loop: CASSQEAVAGYAGELFF. The CDR3 bases are TGTGCCAGCAGCCAAGAAGCGGTGGCGGGATATGCCGGGGAGCTGTTTTTT.